This T cell receptor (beta chain) originates from a study of blood T cell repertoires in COVID-19. Study summary: Sources were T cells, B-cell-depleted T cells, or PBMCs; the material itself was cDNA or gDNA.

This CDR3 spans 22 amino acids. The V gene's germline CDR1 is MDHEN and CDR2 SYDVKM. Trimming removed 1 base from V and 0 bases from J; junction bases left unmatched: 19. Using immunoSEQ multiplex PCR, the repertoire was profiled, and TCRdb retains in-frame clones only, with some absent. The repertoire holds fewer than 450,000 clones, with less than 95% as singletons. The sequenced sample consisted of PBMCs or T cells enriched from blood (not recorded which). The sequence came from a man aged 18 to 30 who had recovered from COVID-19. The J gene is TRBJ2-2, the V gene TRBV28; 8 bases align to TRBD2. CDR3 region: CASSLYLFTFSGTSSNTGELFF. DNA of the CDR3: TGTGCCAGCAGTTTATATTTATTTACGTTCTCCGGGACTAGTTCGAACACCGGGGAGCTGTTTTTT.